This T cell receptor beta chain emerged from a study of neoadjuvant anti-PD-1 for oral cavity cancer (dated by TCRdb to about 2021). General notes on the study: Before undergoing curative-intent surgical resection, most patients got three to four biweekly nivolumab doses at 3 mg/kg. Under RECIST 1.1, patients with complete response, partial response or stable disease were classed as responders, and patients with progression were classed as non-responders. There were roughly 11 patients in the parent correlative cohort, and the response rate was around 30%. Patients who did not progress were given a fourth nivolumab dose at about day 43 and had definitive surgical resection on days 50-56.

For deep sequencing of PBMC libraries, mostly around 520 ng of input genomic DNA was used, and six replicates were run per sample. The immunoSEQ hsTCRbeta kit was used to prepare TCRbeta libraries, following the manufacturer's instructions. An Illumina NovaSeq 6000 S4 flow cell was used to sequence the final libraries, which had first been combined to 3 nM. The authors' analysis ran thus. Raw data preprocessing and quality control were performed with the immunoSEQ Analyzer. The analysis was limited to productive rearrangements, and each clonotype was defined by a unique CDR3 amino acid sequence. Repertoire clonality was estimated as the Gini-Simpson index, which was computed with the R package tcR. Student's t test was used to compare Gini indices, while Pearson correlation assessed associations with tumor size change. Sourced from immuneACCESS, this table was stored by TCRdb with only in-frame sequences that have V and J called. A share of the clones is absent; for the studies checked, an unresolved V gene accounts for under half, and the remainder has no known explanation. Clonal size and the V and J genes are those of that table, whereas D and trimming came from the DNA. This sample lists roughly 67,000 clones; more than 70% were detected once. The ten largest clones take up about 3.7% of the sample.

Taken with the paper, the label for time point translates to: before neoadjuvant nivolumab. None of the patients had received prior systemic or radiation treatment, and all were newly diagnosed with stage II-IVA oral cavity squamous cell carcinoma. Everyone in the cohort had locally advanced, HPV-negative oral cavity squamous cell carcinoma. Peripheral blood mononuclear cells were analyzed directly, without maintenance or expansion in culture. Samples were obtained from a longitudinal correlative study of a single-arm phase II trial of neoadjuvant nivolumab in oral cavity squamous cell carcinoma. Subject-matched pre- and post-treatment PBMCs and tumors from three responders and three non-responders were subjected to genomic DNA-based TCRbeta sequencing. Peripheral blood mononuclear cells were collected before nivolumab treatment and were collected again after treatment, at the time of surgery. Genomic DNA was isolated from PBMCs using the Maxwell RSC DNA from Cells kit.

For this clone: The antigen this receptor binds is unknown. No base quality information exists; no much larger clone differs at one position.

Broad study findings and their caveats: Within PBMCs, T cell clonality (Gini index) was significantly higher in non-responders than responders after neoadjuvant nivolumab. Only three patients per response group were included in the TCR analyses, and larger cohorts for validation were called for by the authors. Higher pretreatment blood Treg/Th17 ratios correlated with both higher pretreatment blood TCRbeta clonality and lower post-treatment tumor TCRbeta clonality.

The starting material was PBMCs, obtained before nivolumab (anti-PD-1) treatment. This TCR was sampled from a person between 40 and 85 years old with oral cavity squamous cell carcinoma.

The CDR3 here reads CSVEDRGDRINEQFF. The bases are TGCAGCGTTGAAGATCGGGGGGACAGAATTAATGAGCAGTTCTTC. The rearranged segments are TRBV29-1 and TRBJ2-1; the D segment may tentatively be TRBD1 or TRBD2, each giving 7 matched bases. The germline V gene encodes CDR1 SQVTM and CDR2 ANQGSEA. Deletion took 0 bases off V and 7 bases off J, with a span of 16 bases between the germline ends. From its cysteine to its phenylalanine, the CDR3 spans 15 amino acids. Only the CDR3 part of the read is kept: 45 bases, read in frame from the first base.